This T cell receptor beta chain was sequenced for a study of T cell repertoires in cytomegalovirus infection. Study in general: Based on public TCR beta signatures, there were indications of CMV infection and of a matching HLA type.

General study points: Totalled public TCR beta family frequency picked out people who carried CMV plus the relevant HLA. Dominating the ex vivo response were HLA-C-restricted CMV-specific TCR beta clonotypes.

In the case of this clonotype: Its antigen is not known.

MiXCR, run by TCRdb on the reads, gives a single entry per CDR3 protein. The sample shows 150,000 to 200,000 distinct CDR3 sequences, approximately 28% of them seen only once. The TCR sequence derives from a human donor in good health (CMV status not recorded). Some clones in this sample may be carry-over from other donors' samples. Sequencing used PBMCs.

CDR3 in DNA: TGCGCCAGCAGCTTGGCGGCGGGAGATACGCAGTATTTT. It encodes CASSLAAGDTQYF. The V gene is TRBV5-1, the J gene TRBJ2-3, with D perhaps TRBD2 (5 bases). With 0 bases removed from V and 5 bases from J, the gap between germline ends came to 7 bases. Germline V CDR1 and CDR2: SGHRS, YFSETQ. The CDR3 is 13 amino acids.